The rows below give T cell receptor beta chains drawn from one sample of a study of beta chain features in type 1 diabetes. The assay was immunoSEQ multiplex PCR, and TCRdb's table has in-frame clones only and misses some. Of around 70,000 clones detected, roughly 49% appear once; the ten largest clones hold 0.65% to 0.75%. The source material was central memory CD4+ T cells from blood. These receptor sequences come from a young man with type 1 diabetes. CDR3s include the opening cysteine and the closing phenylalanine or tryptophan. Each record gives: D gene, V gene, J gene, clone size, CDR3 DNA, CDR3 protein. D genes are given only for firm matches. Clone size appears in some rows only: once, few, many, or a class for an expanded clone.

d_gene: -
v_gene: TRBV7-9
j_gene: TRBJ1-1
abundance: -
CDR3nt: TGTGCCAGCAGCCTGAACAGAATCACTGAAGCTTTCTTT
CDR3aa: CASSLNRITEAFF

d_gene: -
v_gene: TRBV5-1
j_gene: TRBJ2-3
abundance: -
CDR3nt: TGCGCCAGCAGCTTGACGGTTCTAGATACGCAGTATTTT
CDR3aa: CASSLTVLDTQYF

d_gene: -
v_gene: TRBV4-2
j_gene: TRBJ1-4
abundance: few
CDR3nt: TGTGCCAGCAGCCAAGCCGGGATTATACTGTTTTTT
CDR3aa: CASSQAGIILFF

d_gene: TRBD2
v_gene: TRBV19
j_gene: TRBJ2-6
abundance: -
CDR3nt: TGTGCCAGTACCCGTTTGATTAGCGGGAGCTCTGGGGCCAACGTCCTGACTTTC
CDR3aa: CASTRLISGSSGANVLTF

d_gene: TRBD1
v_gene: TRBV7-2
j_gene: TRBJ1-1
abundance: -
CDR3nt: TGTGCCAGCAGCAAGAATACAGGGGGCACTGAAGCTTTCTTT
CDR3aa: CASSKNTGGTEAFF

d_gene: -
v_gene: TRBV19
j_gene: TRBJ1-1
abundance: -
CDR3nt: TGTGCCAGTAAAGACACGGTGAACACTGAAGCTTTCTTT
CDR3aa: CASKDTVNTEAFF

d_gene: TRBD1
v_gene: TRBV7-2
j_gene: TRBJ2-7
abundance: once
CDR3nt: TGTGCCAGCAGCTTAGGGACAGGGGGGAGCTACGAGCAGTACTTC
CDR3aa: CASSLGTGGSYEQYF

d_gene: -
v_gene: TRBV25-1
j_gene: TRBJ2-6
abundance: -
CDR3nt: TGTGCCAGCAGTGAATTTCGGGCTGGGGCCAACGTCCTGACTTTC
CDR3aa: CASSEFRAGANVLTF

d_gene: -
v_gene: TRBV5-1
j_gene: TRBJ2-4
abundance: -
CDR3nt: TGCGCCAGCAGCTTGGGACAAAATAGTCTTCAGTACTTC
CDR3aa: CASSLGQNSLQYF

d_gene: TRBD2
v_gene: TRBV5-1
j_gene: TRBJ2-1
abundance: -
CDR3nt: TGCGCCAGCAGCTTGGAAGCGGGAGAAAAGAATGAGCAGTTCTTC
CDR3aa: CASSLEAGEKNEQFF

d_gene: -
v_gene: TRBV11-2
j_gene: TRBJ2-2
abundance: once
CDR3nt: TGTGCCAGCAGCTTAGTTGACGGGGTCGGGGAGCTGTTTTTT
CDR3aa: CASSLVDGVGELFF

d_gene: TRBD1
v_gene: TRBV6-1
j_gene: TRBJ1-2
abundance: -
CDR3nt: TGTGCCAGCCGGAGGACAGGGCTTTATGGCTACACCTTC
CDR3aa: CASRRTGLYGYTF

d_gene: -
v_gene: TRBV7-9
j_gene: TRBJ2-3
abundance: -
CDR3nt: TGTGCCAGCAAGACGGCAGGAGTCTCAGGGGATACGCAGTATTTT
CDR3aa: CASKTAGVSGDTQYF

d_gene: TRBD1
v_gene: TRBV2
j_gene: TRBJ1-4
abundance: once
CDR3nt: TGTGCCAGCAGTAAAGAACAGGGGACTCGGGGTGAAAAACTGTTTTTT
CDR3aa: CASSKEQGTRGEKLFF

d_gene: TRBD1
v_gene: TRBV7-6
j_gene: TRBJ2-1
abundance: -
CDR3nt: TGTGCCAGCAGCCCCGGACAGGGTCCCAATGAGCAGTTCTTC
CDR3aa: CASSPGQGPNEQFF

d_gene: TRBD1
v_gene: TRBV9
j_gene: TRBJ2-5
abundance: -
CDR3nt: TGTGCCAGCAGCGAGGGGGCGGAGACCCAGTACTTC
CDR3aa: CASSEGAETQYF

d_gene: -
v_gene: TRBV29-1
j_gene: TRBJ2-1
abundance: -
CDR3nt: TGCAGCGTTACAGTTAGTTCCTACAATGAGCAGTTCTTC
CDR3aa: CSVTVSSYNEQFF

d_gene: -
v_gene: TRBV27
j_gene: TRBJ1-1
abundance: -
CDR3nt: TGTGCCAGCAGTTTAGGAGGGACGGACACTGAAGCTTTCTTT
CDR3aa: CASSLGGTDTEAFF

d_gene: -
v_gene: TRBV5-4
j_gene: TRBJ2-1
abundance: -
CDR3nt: TGTGCCAGCAGCTCGCCGGGGTCGGCTGACGGTGAGCAGTTCTTC
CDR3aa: CASSSPGSADGEQFF

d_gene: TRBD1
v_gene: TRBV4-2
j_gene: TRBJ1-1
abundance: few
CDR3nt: TGTGCCAGCAGCCTGGACAGGGACACTGAAGCTTTCTTT
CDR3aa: CASSLDRDTEAFF

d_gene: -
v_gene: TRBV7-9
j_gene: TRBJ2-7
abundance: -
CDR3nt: TGTGCCAGCAGCCCCCCCCGCAGGCCTATGGGTTACGAGCAGTACTTC
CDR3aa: CASSPPRRPMGYEQYF

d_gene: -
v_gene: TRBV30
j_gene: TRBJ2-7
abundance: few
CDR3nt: TGTGCCTGGAGTAGGCGGGGCGAGCAGTACTTC
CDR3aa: CAWSRRGEQYF

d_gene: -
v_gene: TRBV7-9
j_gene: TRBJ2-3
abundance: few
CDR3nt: TGTGCCAGCAGCTTAGGGGGAGTTCCAGATACGCAGTATTTT
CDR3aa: CASSLGGVPDTQYF

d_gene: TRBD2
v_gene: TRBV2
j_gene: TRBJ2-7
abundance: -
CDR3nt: TGTGCCAGCAGCCTACGACTAGCAGGGGAGCAGTACTTC
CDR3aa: CASSLRLAGEQYF

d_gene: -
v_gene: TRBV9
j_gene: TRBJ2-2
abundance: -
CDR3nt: TGTGCCAGCAGCGTATTAGCCATGTCCGGGGAGCTGTTTTTT
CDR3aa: CASSVLAMSGELFF

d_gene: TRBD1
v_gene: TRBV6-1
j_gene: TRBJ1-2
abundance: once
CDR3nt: TGTGCCAGCAGTGAACGGGGACAGCCTAATTATGGCTACACCTTC
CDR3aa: CASSERGQPNYGYTF

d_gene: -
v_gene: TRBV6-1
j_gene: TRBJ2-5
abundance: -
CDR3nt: TGTGCCAGCAGTGGTCCCCTATCCCGGCGGGGGCCCGGAGAGACCCAGTACTTC
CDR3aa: CASSGPLSRRGPGETQYF

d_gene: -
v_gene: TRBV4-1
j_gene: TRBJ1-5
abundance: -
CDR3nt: TGCGCCAGCAGCCAAGCCCGCGGCGTTTATAGCAATCAGCCCCAGCATTTT
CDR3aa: CASSQARGVYSNQPQHF

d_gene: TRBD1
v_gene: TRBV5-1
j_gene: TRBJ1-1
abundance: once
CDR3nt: TGCGCCAGCAGCTCGACAGGGTCGAACACTGAAGCTTTCTTT
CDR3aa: CASSSTGSNTEAFF

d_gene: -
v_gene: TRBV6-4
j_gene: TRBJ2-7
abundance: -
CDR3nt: TGTGCCAGCAGTGACTCGCAAGGAAGGGGCGAGCAGTACTTC
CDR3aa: CASSDSQGRGEQYF

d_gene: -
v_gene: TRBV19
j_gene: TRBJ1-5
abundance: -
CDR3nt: TGTGCCAGTAGTAAGCAGGGTGGATATAGCAATCAGCCCCAGCATTTT
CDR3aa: CASSKQGGYSNQPQHF

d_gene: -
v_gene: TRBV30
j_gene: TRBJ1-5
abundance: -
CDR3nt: TGTGCCTGGAGTGTGCGAAATCAGCCCCAGCATTTT
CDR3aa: CAWSVRNQPQHF

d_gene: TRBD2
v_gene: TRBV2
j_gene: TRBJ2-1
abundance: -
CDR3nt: TGTGCCGGCGGGGAGGGCTCCTCCTACAATGAGCAGTTCTTC
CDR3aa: CAGGEGSSYNEQFF

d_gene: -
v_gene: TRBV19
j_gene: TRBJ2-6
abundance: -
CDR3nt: TGTGCCAGTACCATCACCCCGGGATCTGGGGCCAACGTCCTGACTTTC
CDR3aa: CASTITPGSGANVLTF

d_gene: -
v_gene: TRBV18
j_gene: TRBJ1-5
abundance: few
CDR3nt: TGTGCCAGCTCGGCGGGGGGAACGAGCAATCAGCCCCAGCATTTT
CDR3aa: CASSAGGTSNQPQHF

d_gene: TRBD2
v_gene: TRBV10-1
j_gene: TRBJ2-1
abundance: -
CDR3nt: TGCGCCAGCAGCCACGGACTAGCGGGAGTTCCTGAGCAGTTCTTC
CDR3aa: CASSHGLAGVPEQFF

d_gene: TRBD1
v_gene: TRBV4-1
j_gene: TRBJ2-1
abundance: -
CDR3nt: TGCGCCAGCAGCCAACCGGGACAGGTCTACAATGAGCAGTTCTTC
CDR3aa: CASSQPGQVYNEQFF

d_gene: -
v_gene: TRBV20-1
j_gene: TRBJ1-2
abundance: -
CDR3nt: TGCAGTGCTGGGGCTGGCTATGGCTACACCTTC
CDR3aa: CSAGAGYGYTF

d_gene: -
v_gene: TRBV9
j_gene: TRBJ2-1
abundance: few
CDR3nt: TGTGCCAGCAGCGTAGAGCCATTAAGGAGCGATGAGCAGTTCTTC
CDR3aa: CASSVEPLRSDEQFF

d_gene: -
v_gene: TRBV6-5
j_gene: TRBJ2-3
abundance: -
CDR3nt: TGTGCCAGCAAACATACCACAGATACGCAGTATTTT
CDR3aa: CASKHTTDTQYF

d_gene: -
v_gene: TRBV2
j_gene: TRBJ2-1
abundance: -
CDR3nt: TGTGCCAGCAGACAGTGGAACAATGAGCAGTTCTTC
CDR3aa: CASRQWNNEQFF

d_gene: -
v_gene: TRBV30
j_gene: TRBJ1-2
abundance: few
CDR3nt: TGTGCCTGGAGCCGACTTCTAGGCTACACCTTC
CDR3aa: CAWSRLLGYTF

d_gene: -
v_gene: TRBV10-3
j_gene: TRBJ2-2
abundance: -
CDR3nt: TGTGCCATCAGTCCGGGTGCCACCGGGGAGCTGTTTTTT
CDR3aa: CAISPGATGELFF

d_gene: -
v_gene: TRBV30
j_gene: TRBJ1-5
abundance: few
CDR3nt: TGTGCCTGGAGTGTAAAGACAATTAGCAATCAGCCCCAGCATTTT
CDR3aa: CAWSVKTISNQPQHF

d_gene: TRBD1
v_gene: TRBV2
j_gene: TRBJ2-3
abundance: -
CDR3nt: TGTGCCAGCACCCAGGGGGACAGGGGCACAGATACGCAGTATTTT
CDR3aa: CASTQGDRGTDTQYF

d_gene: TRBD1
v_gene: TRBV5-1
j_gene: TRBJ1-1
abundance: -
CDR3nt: TGCGCCAGCAGCTTGGGGACAGGGTTAACTGAAGCTTTCTTT
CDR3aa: CASSLGTGLTEAFF

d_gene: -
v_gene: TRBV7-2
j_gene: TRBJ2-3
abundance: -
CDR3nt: TGTGCCAGCAGCTTAGGACAGGGCACAGATACGCAGTATTTT
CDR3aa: CASSLGQGTDTQYF

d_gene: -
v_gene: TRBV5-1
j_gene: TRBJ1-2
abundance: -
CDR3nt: TGCGCCAGCAGCTTGGATTCTGCAGGGGCAGGGAGAAACTATGGCTACACCTTC
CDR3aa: CASSLDSAGAGRNYGYTF

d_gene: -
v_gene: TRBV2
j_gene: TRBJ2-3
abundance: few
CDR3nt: TGTGCCAGCAGTGACAGGCGGGGCGCCACAGATACGCAGTATTTT
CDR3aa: CASSDRRGATDTQYF

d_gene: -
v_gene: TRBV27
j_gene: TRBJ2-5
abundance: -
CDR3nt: TGTGCCAGCAGACCCACCGGACTTTCCCAAGAGACCCAGTACTTC
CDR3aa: CASRPTGLSQETQYF

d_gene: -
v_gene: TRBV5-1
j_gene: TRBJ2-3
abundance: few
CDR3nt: TGCGCCAGCAGCTTGAGTCAGAGCACAGATACGCAGTATTTT
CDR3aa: CASSLSQSTDTQYF

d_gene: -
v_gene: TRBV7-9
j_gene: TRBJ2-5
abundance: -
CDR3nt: TGTGCCAGCAGCTTAGCGGGGAGCAGACAAGAGACCCAGTACTTC
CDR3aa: CASSLAGSRQETQYF

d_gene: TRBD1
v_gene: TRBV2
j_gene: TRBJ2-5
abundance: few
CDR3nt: TGTGCCAGCAGTGCCGGGACAGGGCGAGAGACCCAGTACTTC
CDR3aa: CASSAGTGRETQYF

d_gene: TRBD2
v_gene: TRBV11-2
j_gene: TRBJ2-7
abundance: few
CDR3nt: TGTGCCAGCAGAATCGGCGGGGGAGACTACGAGCAGTACTTC
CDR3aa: CASRIGGGDYEQYF

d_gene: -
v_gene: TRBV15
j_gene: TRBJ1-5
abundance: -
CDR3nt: TGTGCCACCAGCAGGAAAGAGAATAGCAATCAGCCCCAGCATTTT
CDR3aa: CATSRKENSNQPQHF

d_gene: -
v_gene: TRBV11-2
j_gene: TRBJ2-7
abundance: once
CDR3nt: TGTGCCAGCAGCTCGGACTGGGTGTACGAGCAGTACTTC
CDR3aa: CASSSDWVYEQYF

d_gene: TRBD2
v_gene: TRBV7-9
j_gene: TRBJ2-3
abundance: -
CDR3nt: TGTGCCAGCAGCTTAACTAGCGGGGGCGCAGATACGCAGTATTTT
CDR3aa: CASSLTSGGADTQYF